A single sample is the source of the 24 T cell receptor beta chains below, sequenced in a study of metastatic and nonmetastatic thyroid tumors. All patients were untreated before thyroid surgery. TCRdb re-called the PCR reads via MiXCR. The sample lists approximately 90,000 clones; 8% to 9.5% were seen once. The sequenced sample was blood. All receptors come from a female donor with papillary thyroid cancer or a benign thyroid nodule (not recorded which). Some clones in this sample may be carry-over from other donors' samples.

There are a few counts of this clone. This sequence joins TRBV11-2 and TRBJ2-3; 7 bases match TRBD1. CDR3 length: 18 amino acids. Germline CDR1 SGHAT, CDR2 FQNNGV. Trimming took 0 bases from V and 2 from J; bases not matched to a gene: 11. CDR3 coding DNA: TGTGCCAGCAGCTTAGAGCACAGGGGCAACAGCCTCACAGATACGCAGTATTTT. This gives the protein CASSLEHRGNSLTDTQYF.

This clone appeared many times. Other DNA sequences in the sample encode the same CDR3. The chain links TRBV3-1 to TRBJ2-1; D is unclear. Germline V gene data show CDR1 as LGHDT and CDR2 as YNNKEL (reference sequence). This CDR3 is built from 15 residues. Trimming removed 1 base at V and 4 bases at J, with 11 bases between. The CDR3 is CASSQGTGEYNEQFF. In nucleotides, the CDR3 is TGTGCCAGCAGCCAAGGGACCGGAGAGTACAATGAGCAGTTCTTC.

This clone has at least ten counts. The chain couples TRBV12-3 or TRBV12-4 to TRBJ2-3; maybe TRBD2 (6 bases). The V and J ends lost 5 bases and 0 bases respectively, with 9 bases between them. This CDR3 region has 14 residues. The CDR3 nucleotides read TGTGCCAGCAGTCCCGGAGGGAGCACAGATACGCAGTATTTT. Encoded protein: CASSPGGSTDTQYF.

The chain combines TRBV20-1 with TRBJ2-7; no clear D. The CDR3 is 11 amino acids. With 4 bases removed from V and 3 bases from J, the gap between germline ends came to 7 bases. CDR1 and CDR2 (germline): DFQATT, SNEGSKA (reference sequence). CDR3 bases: TGCAGTGCTAAGACTCACTACGAGCAGTACTTC. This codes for CSAKTHYEQYF.

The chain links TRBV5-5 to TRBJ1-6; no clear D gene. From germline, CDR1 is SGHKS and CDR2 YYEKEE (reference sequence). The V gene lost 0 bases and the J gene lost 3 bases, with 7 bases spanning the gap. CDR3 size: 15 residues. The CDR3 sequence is CASSLAGYYNSPLHF. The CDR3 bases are TGTGCCAGCAGCTTGGCGGGATACTATAATTCACCCCTCCACTTT.

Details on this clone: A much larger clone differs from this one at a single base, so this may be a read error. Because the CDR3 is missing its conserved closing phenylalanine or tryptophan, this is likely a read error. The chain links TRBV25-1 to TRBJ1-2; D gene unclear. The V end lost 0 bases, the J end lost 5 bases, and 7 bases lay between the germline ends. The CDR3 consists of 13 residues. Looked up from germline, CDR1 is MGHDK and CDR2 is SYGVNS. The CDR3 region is CASSEYTGYGYTL. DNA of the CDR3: TGTGCCAGCAGTGAATATACCGGATATGGCTACACCCTC.

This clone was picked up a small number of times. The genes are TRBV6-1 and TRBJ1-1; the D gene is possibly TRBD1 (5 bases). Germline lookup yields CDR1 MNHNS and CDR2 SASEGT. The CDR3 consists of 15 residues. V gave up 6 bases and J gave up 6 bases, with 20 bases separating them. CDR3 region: CASRPWVRGDAEAFF. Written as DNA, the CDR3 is TGTGCCAGCAGACCCTGGGTGAGGGGAGATGCTGAAGCTTTCTTT.

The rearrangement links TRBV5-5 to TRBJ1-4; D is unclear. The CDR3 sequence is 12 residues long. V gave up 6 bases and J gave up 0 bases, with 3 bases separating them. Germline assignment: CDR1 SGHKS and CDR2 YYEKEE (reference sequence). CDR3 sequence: CASKATNEKLFF. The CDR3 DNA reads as TGTGCCAGCAAAGCAACTAATGAAAAACTGTTTTTT.

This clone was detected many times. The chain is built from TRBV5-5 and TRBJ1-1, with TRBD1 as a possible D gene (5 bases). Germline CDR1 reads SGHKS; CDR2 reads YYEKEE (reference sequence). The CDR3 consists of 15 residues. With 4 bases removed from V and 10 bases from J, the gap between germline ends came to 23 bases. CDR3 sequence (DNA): TGTGCCAGCAGCCCGGGGGAGAGTGGCAGGGTGCTAGCTTTCTTT. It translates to CASSPGESGRVLAFF.

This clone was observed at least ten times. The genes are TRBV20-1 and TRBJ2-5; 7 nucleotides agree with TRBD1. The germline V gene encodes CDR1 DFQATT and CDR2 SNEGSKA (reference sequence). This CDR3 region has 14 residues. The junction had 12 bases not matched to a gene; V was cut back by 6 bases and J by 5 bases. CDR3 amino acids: CSAPGQGETETQYF. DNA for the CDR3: TGCAGTGCCCCTGGGCAGGGGGAGACCGAGACCCAGTACTTC.

The CDR3 reads CSARDSAGGPPYEQYF. DNA for the CDR3: TGCAGTGCTAGAGACTCTGCGGGGGGGCCCCCCTACGAGCAGTACTTC. The chain has TRBV20-1 and TRBJ2-7; 9 bases are a match to TRBD2. V lost 0 bases to trimming and J lost 2 bases; unmatched junction nucleotides: 8. Germline CDR1 reads DFQATT; CDR2 reads SNEGSKA (reference sequence). This CDR3 spans 16 amino acids.

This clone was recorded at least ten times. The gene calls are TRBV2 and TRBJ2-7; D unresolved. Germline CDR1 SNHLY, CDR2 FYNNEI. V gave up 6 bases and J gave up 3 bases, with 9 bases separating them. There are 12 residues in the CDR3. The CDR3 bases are TGTGCCAGCAGCGCCACTGGCTACGAGCAGTACTTC. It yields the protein CASSATGYEQYF.

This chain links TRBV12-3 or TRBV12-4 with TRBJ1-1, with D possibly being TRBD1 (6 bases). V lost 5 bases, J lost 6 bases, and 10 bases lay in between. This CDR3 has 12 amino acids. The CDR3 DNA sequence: TGTGCCAGCAGTAAGGACAGAGCTGAAGCTTTCTTT. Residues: CASSKDRAEAFF.

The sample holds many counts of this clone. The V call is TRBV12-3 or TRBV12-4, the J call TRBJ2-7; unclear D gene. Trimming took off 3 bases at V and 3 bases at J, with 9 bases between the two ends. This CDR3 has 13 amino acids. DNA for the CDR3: TGTGCCAGCAGTTTTGGCAGGAACTACGAGCAGTACTTC. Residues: CASSFGRNYEQYF.

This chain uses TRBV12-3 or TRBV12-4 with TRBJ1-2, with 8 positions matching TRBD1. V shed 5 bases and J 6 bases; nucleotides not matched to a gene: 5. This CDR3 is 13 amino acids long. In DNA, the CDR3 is TGTGCCAGCAGTCATCAGGGGGCCGATGGCTACACCTTC. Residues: CASSHQGADGYTF.

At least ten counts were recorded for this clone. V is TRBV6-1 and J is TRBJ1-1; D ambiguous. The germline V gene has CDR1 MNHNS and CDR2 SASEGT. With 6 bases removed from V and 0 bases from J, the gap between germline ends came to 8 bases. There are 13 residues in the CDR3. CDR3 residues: CASSSLLNTEAFF. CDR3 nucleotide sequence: TGTGCCAGCAGCTCACTATTGAACACTGAAGCTTTCTTT.

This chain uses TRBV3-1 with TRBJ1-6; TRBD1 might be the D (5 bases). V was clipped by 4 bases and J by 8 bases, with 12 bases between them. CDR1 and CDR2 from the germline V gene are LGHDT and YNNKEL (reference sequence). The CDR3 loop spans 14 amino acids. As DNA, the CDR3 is TGTGCCAGCAGCCCCCTCTCGACAGATTCACCCCTCCACTTT. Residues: CASSPLSTDSPLHF.

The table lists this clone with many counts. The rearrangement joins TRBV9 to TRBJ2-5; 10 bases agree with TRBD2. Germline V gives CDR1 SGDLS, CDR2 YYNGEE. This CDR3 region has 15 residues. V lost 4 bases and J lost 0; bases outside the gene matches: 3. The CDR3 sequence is CASSNSGGDQETQYF. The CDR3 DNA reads TGTGCCAGCAGCAACAGCGGGGGGGACCAAGAGACCCAGTACTTC.

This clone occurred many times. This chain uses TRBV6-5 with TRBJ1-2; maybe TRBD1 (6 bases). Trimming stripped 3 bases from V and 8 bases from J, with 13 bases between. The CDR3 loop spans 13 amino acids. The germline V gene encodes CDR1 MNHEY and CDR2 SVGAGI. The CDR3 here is CASSYRGGVGYTF. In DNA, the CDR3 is TGTGCCAGCAGTTATAGGGGGGGCGTCGGCTACACCTTC.

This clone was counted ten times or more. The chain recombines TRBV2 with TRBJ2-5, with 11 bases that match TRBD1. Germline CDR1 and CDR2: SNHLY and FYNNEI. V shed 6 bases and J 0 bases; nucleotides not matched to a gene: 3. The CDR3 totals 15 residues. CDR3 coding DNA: TGTGCCAGCAGACGGGACAGGGGGAACCAAGAGACCCAGTACTTC. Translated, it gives CASRRDRGNQETQYF.

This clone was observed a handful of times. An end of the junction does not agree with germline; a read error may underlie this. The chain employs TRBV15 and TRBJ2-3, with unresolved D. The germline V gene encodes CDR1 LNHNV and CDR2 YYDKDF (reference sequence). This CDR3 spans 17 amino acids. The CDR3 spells CATRRDGLEEHTDTQYF. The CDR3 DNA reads TGTGCCACCAGAAGAGACGGGTTAGAGGAACACACAGATACGCAGTATTTT.

The CDR3 loop reads CASSLLARGGYTF. In DNA form, the CDR3 reads TGTGCCAGCAGTTTATTGGCAAGAGGCGGCTACACCTTC. The chain couples TRBV12-3 or TRBV12-4 to TRBJ1-2; D is ambiguous. The CDR3 is 13 amino acids. Trimming shortened V by 2 bases and J by 8 bases, and 12 bases separated the two germline ends.

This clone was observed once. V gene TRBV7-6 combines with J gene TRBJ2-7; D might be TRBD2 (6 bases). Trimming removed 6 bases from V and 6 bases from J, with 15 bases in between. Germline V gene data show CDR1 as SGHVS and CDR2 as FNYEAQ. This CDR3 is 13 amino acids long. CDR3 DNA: TGTGCCAGCAGACGAGAGGGCGGGACCGAGCAGTACTTC. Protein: CASRREGGTEQYF.

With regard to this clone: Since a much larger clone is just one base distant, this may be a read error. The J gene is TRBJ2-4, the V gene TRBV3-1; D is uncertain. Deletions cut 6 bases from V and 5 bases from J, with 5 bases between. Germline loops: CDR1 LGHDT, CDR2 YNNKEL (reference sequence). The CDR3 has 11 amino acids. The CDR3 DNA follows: TGTGCCAGCAGAGCACAAAACATTCAGTACTTC. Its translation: CASRAQNIQYF.